This is a list of T cell receptor beta chains from one sample in a study of T cell responses to AZD1222 COVID-19 vaccine. Generated by immunoSEQ multiplex PCR, the TCRdb table keeps only in-frame clones and is missing some. Here the sample spans 110,000 to 150,000 clones, under 95% being singletons. The sample consisted of peripheral blood, taken on day 0 of AZD1222 vaccination. These receptors came from an adult in good health. CDR3s include the opening cysteine and the closing phenylalanine or tryptophan. Fields, in order: CDR3 DNA, CDR3 protein, D gene, J gene, V gene, clone size. The D gene is left open where the match is weak. Clone size is not always given. Where it is, it says once, few, many or a class for expanded clones.

CDR3nt: TGTGCCAGCACCCGGGGAGCGGGAGATCAAGAGACCCAGTACTTC
CDR3aa: CASTRGAGDQETQYF
d_gene: TRBD2
j_gene: TRBJ2-5
v_gene: TRBV6-5
abundance: .

CDR3nt: TGTGCCAGCAGCTTAACGGGGGGCCCGAATGAGCAGTTCTTC
CDR3aa: CASSLTGGPNEQFF
d_gene: .
j_gene: TRBJ2-1
v_gene: TRBV7-3
abundance: .

CDR3nt: TGTGCCAGCGGAATTACGATACCCTACGAGCAGTACTTC
CDR3aa: CASGITIPYEQYF
d_gene: .
j_gene: TRBJ2-7
v_gene: TRBV7-2
abundance: .

CDR3nt: TGTGCCAGCAGCCAAGGTAGAGGAAAGGAGACTAGCGGCCCCTTGCAGTTCTTC
CDR3aa: CASSQGRGKETSGPLQFF
d_gene: TRBD2
j_gene: TRBJ2-1
v_gene: TRBV14
abundance: .

CDR3nt: TGTGCCAGCCCCCTACAGGGCCCTCAAGAGACCCAGTACTTC
CDR3aa: CASPLQGPQETQYF
d_gene: .
j_gene: TRBJ2-5
v_gene: TRBV28
abundance: few

CDR3nt: TGTGCCAGCAGCTCACACGCCCAGGGGGGCGACACTGAAGCTTTCTTT
CDR3aa: CASSSHAQGGDTEAFF
d_gene: TRBD1
j_gene: TRBJ1-1
v_gene: TRBV7-6
abundance: .

CDR3nt: TGCGCCAGCAGCTTGGTTGGAATAGCGGGATCTCTGAATGAGCAGTTCTTC
CDR3aa: CASSLVGIAGSLNEQFF
d_gene: TRBD2
j_gene: TRBJ2-1
v_gene: TRBV5-1
abundance: .

CDR3nt: TGTGCCAGCAGCCGGGGGTCAAGCTCCTACAATGAGCAGTTCTTC
CDR3aa: CASSRGSSSYNEQFF
d_gene: .
j_gene: TRBJ2-1
v_gene: TRBV7-2
abundance: few

CDR3nt: TGTGCCAGCAGCCCAAGAAAGACAGGGGGTCTCTCTGGGGCCAACGTCCTGACTTTC
CDR3aa: CASSPRKTGGLSGANVLTF
d_gene: TRBD1
j_gene: TRBJ2-6
v_gene: TRBV11-3
abundance: .

CDR3nt: TGCGCCAGCAGCTTCGGAGGTGAGCAGTTCTTC
CDR3aa: CASSFGGEQFF
d_gene: .
j_gene: TRBJ2-1
v_gene: TRBV5-1
abundance: .

CDR3nt: TGTGCCAGCAGTGGGATAGGGGGTTTCTTTGGCTACACCTTC
CDR3aa: CASSGIGGFFGYTF
d_gene: .
j_gene: TRBJ1-2
v_gene: TRBV25-1
abundance: .

CDR3nt: TGTGCCAGCAGCTTGATCGGGGCCCAAGTCTATGGCTACACCTTC
CDR3aa: CASSLIGAQVYGYTF
d_gene: .
j_gene: TRBJ1-2
v_gene: TRBV5-6
abundance: .

CDR3nt: TGTGCCTGGAGTGTACAGGGGGCTGGGCCTGGCTACACCTTC
CDR3aa: CAWSVQGAGPGYTF
d_gene: TRBD1
j_gene: TRBJ1-2
v_gene: TRBV30
abundance: .

CDR3nt: TGCGCCAGCAGCTCACAGGGACCGAACACTGAAGCTTTCTTT
CDR3aa: CASSSQGPNTEAFF
d_gene: .
j_gene: TRBJ1-1
v_gene: TRBV5-1
abundance: .

CDR3nt: TGTGCCAGCAGTGCGAGCGAGGGAGCCACTGAAGCTTTCTTT
CDR3aa: CASSASEGATEAFF
d_gene: .
j_gene: TRBJ1-1
v_gene: TRBV28
abundance: .

CDR3nt: TGTGCCAGCAGCTGGGCTTTCGGGGTCGAGACAGATACGCAGTATTTT
CDR3aa: CASSWAFGVETDTQYF
d_gene: .
j_gene: TRBJ2-3
v_gene: TRBV5-6
abundance: .

CDR3nt: TGTGCCAGCAGCCGAACGGACATCTTCAAGGAGCAGTTCTTC
CDR3aa: CASSRTDIFKEQFF
d_gene: .
j_gene: TRBJ2-1
v_gene: TRBV3-1/TRBV3-2
abundance: .

CDR3nt: TGCGCCAGCAGCCACGCATTGGATACGCAGTATTTT
CDR3aa: CASSHALDTQYF
d_gene: .
j_gene: TRBJ2-3
v_gene: TRBV4-1
abundance: .

CDR3nt: TGTGCCAGTTCGGCCGGGGGTTACGAGCAGTACTTC
CDR3aa: CASSAGGYEQYF
d_gene: .
j_gene: TRBJ2-7
v_gene: TRBV10-3
abundance: .

CDR3nt: TGTGCCAGCAGTGGAAACGACGAGGTAACTGAAGCTTTCTTT
CDR3aa: CASSGNDEVTEAFF
d_gene: .
j_gene: TRBJ1-1
v_gene: TRBV2
abundance: .

CDR3nt: TGTGCCAGCAGGCCTGCCCGAGTTAGAAGTGCAGATACGCAGTATTTT
CDR3aa: CASRPARVRSADTQYF
d_gene: .
j_gene: TRBJ2-3
v_gene: TRBV11-3
abundance: .

CDR3nt: TGTGCCAGCACTTTGAACCGAAACTATGGCTACACCTTC
CDR3aa: CASTLNRNYGYTF
d_gene: .
j_gene: TRBJ1-2
v_gene: TRBV28
abundance: .

CDR3nt: TGTGCCAGCAGCTTAGGAGGGGGGACCTACGAGCAGTACTTC
CDR3aa: CASSLGGGTYEQYF
d_gene: .
j_gene: TRBJ2-7
v_gene: TRBV11-2
abundance: .

CDR3nt: TGTGCCAGCAGTGTTGCGAGGCCTGGAACCGGGGAGCTGTTTTTT
CDR3aa: CASSVARPGTGELFF
d_gene: .
j_gene: TRBJ2-2
v_gene: TRBV2
abundance: .

CDR3nt: TGTGCCAGCAGCGCTCATACAGTAGACTATGGCTACACCTTC
CDR3aa: CASSAHTVDYGYTF
d_gene: .
j_gene: TRBJ1-2
v_gene: TRBV9
abundance: .

CDR3nt: TGCGCCAGCAGCCAAGAGTTCCGGGGTTTAGGCGGCTACACCTTC
CDR3aa: CASSQEFRGLGGYTF
d_gene: .
j_gene: TRBJ1-2
v_gene: TRBV4-3
abundance: .

CDR3nt: TGTGCCATCAGCGGGCCCGCAGAAAGCACAGATACGCAGTATTTT
CDR3aa: CAISGPAESTDTQYF
d_gene: .
j_gene: TRBJ2-3
v_gene: TRBV10-3
abundance: .

CDR3nt: TGTGCCAGCAGCAAAGAGGGACAGGGTGTCACCGGGGAGCTGTTTTTT
CDR3aa: CASSKEGQGVTGELFF
d_gene: .
j_gene: TRBJ2-2
v_gene: TRBV21-1
abundance: .

CDR3nt: TGTGCCAGCAGCTTAAGGGACAGGGGCTTTTACGAGCAGTACTTC
CDR3aa: CASSLRDRGFYEQYF
d_gene: TRBD1
j_gene: TRBJ2-7
v_gene: TRBV7-3
abundance: .

CDR3nt: TGTGCCAGCAGCTTGAAGTATAGCAATCAGCCCCAGCATTTT
CDR3aa: CASSLKYSNQPQHF
d_gene: .
j_gene: TRBJ1-5
v_gene: TRBV5-5
abundance: once

CDR3nt: TGTGCCAGCAGCCGGACTCTTGATGCTAGCGGGGGAACACTCACCGGGGAGCTGTTTTTT
CDR3aa: CASSRTLDASGGTLTGELFF
d_gene: TRBD2
j_gene: TRBJ2-2
v_gene: TRBV11-3
abundance: .

CDR3nt: TGTGCCAGCAGCTTAGAAGATACAGGACCCAATTCACCCCTCCACTTT
CDR3aa: CASSLEDTGPNSPLHF
d_gene: .
j_gene: TRBJ1-6
v_gene: TRBV7-9
abundance: .

CDR3nt: TGTGCCAGCAGTGAAACCGGACAGGGCTATGGCTACACCTTC
CDR3aa: CASSETGQGYGYTF
d_gene: TRBD1
j_gene: TRBJ1-2
v_gene: TRBV6-1
abundance: .

CDR3nt: TGTGCCAGCAGCGCACACCGGGACAGGGAATTAGGTGGCTACACCTTC
CDR3aa: CASSAHRDRELGGYTF
d_gene: TRBD1
j_gene: TRBJ1-2
v_gene: TRBV9
abundance: .

CDR3nt: TGCGCCAGCAGCCAAGACCCACAGGGCCTGAATTCACCCCTCCACTTT
CDR3aa: CASSQDPQGLNSPLHF
d_gene: .
j_gene: TRBJ1-6
v_gene: TRBV4-3
abundance: .

CDR3nt: TGTGCCAGCAGTGAACGGACAGGGCTTGAAGCTTTCTTT
CDR3aa: CASSERTGLEAFF
d_gene: TRBD1
j_gene: TRBJ1-1
v_gene: TRBV25-1
abundance: .

CDR3nt: TGTGCCAGTAGTGGACGCGGGAGAGCTAACTATGGCTACACCTTC
CDR3aa: CASSGRGRANYGYTF
d_gene: .
j_gene: TRBJ1-2
v_gene: TRBV19
abundance: .

CDR3nt: TGTGCCAGCAGCCCTGGACTAGCGGGAGTTCGAAATGAGCAGTTCTTC
CDR3aa: CASSPGLAGVRNEQFF
d_gene: TRBD2
j_gene: TRBJ2-1
v_gene: TRBV13
abundance: .

CDR3nt: TGTGCCAGCTCACCACTAGAGGGATACGAAAAACTGTTTTTT
CDR3aa: CASSPLEGYEKLFF
d_gene: .
j_gene: TRBJ1-4
v_gene: TRBV18
abundance: .

CDR3nt: TGTGCCAGCAGTTCTACACACGGGGGAGTTTACAATGAGCAGTTCTTC
CDR3aa: CASSSTHGGVYNEQFF
d_gene: .
j_gene: TRBJ2-1
v_gene: TRBV27
abundance: .

CDR3nt: TGTGCCAGCAGTTTCCCTCCCGGGGGGACAGATACGCAGTATTTT
CDR3aa: CASSFPPGGTDTQYF
d_gene: TRBD2
j_gene: TRBJ2-3
v_gene: TRBV28
abundance: .

CDR3nt: TGTGCCAGTAGTCCACGGGGGGGGACTGAAGCTTTCTTT
CDR3aa: CASSPRGGTEAFF
d_gene: .
j_gene: TRBJ1-1
v_gene: TRBV19
abundance: .

CDR3nt: TGTGCCAGCAGCCCCTTAGGGGGCGGGAGTTACGAGCAGTACTTC
CDR3aa: CASSPLGGGSYEQYF
d_gene: .
j_gene: TRBJ2-7
v_gene: TRBV3-1/TRBV3-2
abundance: .

CDR3nt: TGTGCCAGCAGCTTGAGGACAGTCAATGAAAAACTGTTTTTT
CDR3aa: CASSLRTVNEKLFF
d_gene: .
j_gene: TRBJ1-4
v_gene: TRBV5-5
abundance: once

CDR3nt: TGTGCCAGCAGCGTCCGCCCGGGACAGGGGGCGTTGCGGACCGGGGAGCTGTTTTTT
CDR3aa: CASSVRPGQGALRTGELFF
d_gene: TRBD1
j_gene: TRBJ2-2
v_gene: TRBV9
abundance: .

CDR3nt: TGTGCCACCAGTGATGCGACAGGGGGGCTCTACGAGCAGTACTTC
CDR3aa: CATSDATGGLYEQYF
d_gene: TRBD1
j_gene: TRBJ2-7
v_gene: TRBV24-1
abundance: .

CDR3nt: TGTGCCACCAGCTGGGGCAGTAACTACGAGCAGTACTTC
CDR3aa: CATSWGSNYEQYF
d_gene: .
j_gene: TRBJ2-7
v_gene: TRBV15
abundance: .

CDR3nt: TGTGCCAGTAGAGTTGCCGGGACTAGCGGGAGACACAATGAGCAGTTCTTC
CDR3aa: CASRVAGTSGRHNEQFF
d_gene: TRBD2
j_gene: TRBJ2-1
v_gene: TRBV19
abundance: .

CDR3nt: TGTGCCAGTAGTCCGCTTGGGTTAAGTACTGGAAACACCATATATTTT
CDR3aa: CASSPLGLSTGNTIYF
d_gene: .
j_gene: TRBJ1-3
v_gene: TRBV19
abundance: .

CDR3nt: TGTGCCAGCATCCGGACAGGGGCCAACTATGGCTACACCTTC
CDR3aa: CASIRTGANYGYTF
d_gene: TRBD1
j_gene: TRBJ1-2
v_gene: TRBV7-9
abundance: few

CDR3nt: TGTGCCAGCAGCCAACCTGGGGGAGCTAACTATGGCTACACCTTC
CDR3aa: CASSQPGGANYGYTF
d_gene: .
j_gene: TRBJ1-2
v_gene: TRBV27
abundance: .

CDR3nt: TGTGCCAGCAGCGTAGATGAGGGGGCGAGGGGGACTGAAGCTTTCTTT
CDR3aa: CASSVDEGARGTEAFF
d_gene: TRBD1
j_gene: TRBJ1-1
v_gene: TRBV9
abundance: .

CDR3nt: TGTGCCAGCAGCCCCGTGTGGGCCGAAAAACTGTTTTTT
CDR3aa: CASSPVWAEKLFF
d_gene: .
j_gene: TRBJ1-4
v_gene: TRBV7-9
abundance: .

CDR3nt: TGTGCCAGCAGCCAAGAGTCAGCGGGAGTCTTGTACATTGAGCAGTTCTTC
CDR3aa: CASSQESAGVLYIEQFF
d_gene: TRBD2
j_gene: TRBJ2-1
v_gene: TRBV4-2
abundance: .

CDR3nt: TGTGCCAGCAGCGTAGCTTCCAGGTCGCTTGGAAACACCATATATTTT
CDR3aa: CASSVASRSLGNTIYF
d_gene: .
j_gene: TRBJ1-3
v_gene: TRBV9
abundance: .

CDR3nt: TGCGCCAGCAGCTTGTATGGGGCCTACAATGAGCAGTTCTTC
CDR3aa: CASSLYGAYNEQFF
d_gene: .
j_gene: TRBJ2-1
v_gene: TRBV5-1
abundance: once

CDR3nt: TGCGCCAGCAGCCAAGTTTCCCTGGATAATTCACCCCTCCACTTT
CDR3aa: CASSQVSLDNSPLHF
d_gene: .
j_gene: TRBJ1-6
v_gene: TRBV4-3
abundance: .

CDR3nt: TGTGCTAGTGGTTTGACACTAGCGGGAGTAAGCGAGCAGTACTTC
CDR3aa: CASGLTLAGVSEQYF
d_gene: TRBD2
j_gene: TRBJ2-7
v_gene: TRBV12-5
abundance: .

CDR3nt: TGTGCCAGTAGTACCCAGGCGGGCATAGGAAGCTATGGCTACACCTTC
CDR3aa: CASSTQAGIGSYGYTF
d_gene: .
j_gene: TRBJ1-2
v_gene: TRBV19
abundance: .